This T cell receptor (beta chain) was sequenced in a study of OX40 agonist ivuxolimab in advanced cancers. The CDR3 length is 14 residues. The germline gives CDR1 MNHEY, CDR2 SMNVEV (reference sequence). The V and J ends lost 3 bases and 4 bases respectively, with 10 bases between them. This table comes from immunoSEQ multiplex PCR, and its TCRdb copy is limited to in-frame clones, with some not included. The top ten clones hold about 0.3% of a sample with around 100,000 clones, 85% to 95% of them seen once. The sequenced sample was CD4+ or CD8+ T cells sorted from blood, obtained in a trial of the OX40 agonist ivuxolimab. The chain uses TRBV27 and TRBJ1-5, with D hard to call. The source is an adult with an advanced solid tumor such as melanoma, head and neck, liver or kidney cancer. The CDR3 is CASSFGLGNQPQHF. CDR3 DNA sequence: TGTGCCAGCAGTTTTGGCCTGGGGAATCAGCCCCAGCATTTT.